The rows below give T cell receptor beta chains drawn from one sample of a study of beta chain features in type 1 diabetes. The data were produced by immunoSEQ multiplex PCR, yet TCRdb's version contains in-frame clones alone and is incomplete. The sample records 500,000 to 800,000 clones, 9.5% to 15% being singletons. Sequencing input: naive CD4+ T cells from blood. All receptors come from a man aged 25-45 years with type 1 diabetes. Each CDR3 is given with its conserved first and last residue. The D gene is left open where the match is weak. Rows give clone size only sometimes, using once, few, many, or a class for an expanded clone.

abundance	v_gene	j_gene	d_gene	CDR3nt	CDR3aa
few	TRBV6-5	TRBJ2-7	TRBD2	TGTGCCAGCACCGTGACTAGCGGGGGGACCTACGAGCAGTACTTC	CASTVTSGGTYEQYF
-	TRBV2	TRBJ1-1	-	TGTGCCAGCGGGGGTGCTGCCCAGAACACTGAAGCTTTCTTT	CASGGAAQNTEAFF
-	TRBV19	TRBJ2-7	TRBD2	TGTGCCAGTAGTATCGGTGCTAGCGGGGACTACGAGCAGTACTTC	CASSIGASGDYEQYF
few	TRBV18	TRBJ1-4	-	TGTGCCAGCTCACAGGCTCGGGGGGATGAAAAACTGTTTTTT	CASSQARGDEKLFF
few	TRBV6-6	TRBJ2-7	TRBD1	TGTGCCAGCAGTTACGGAGGACAGGGTTACGAGCAGTACTTC	CASSYGGQGYEQYF
-	TRBV6-5	TRBJ1-5	TRBD1	TGTGCCAGCAGTACCTATGGACAGGGGGATCAGCCCCAGCATTTT	CASSTYGQGDQPQHF
few	TRBV7-9	TRBJ1-4	-	TGTGCCAGCAGCTTAATGAGTCTTGATGAAAAACTGTTTTTT	CASSLMSLDEKLFF
-	TRBV6-5	TRBJ1-3	-	TGTGCCAGCAGTGGGTTAAGCTCTGGAAACACCATATATTTT	CASSGLSSGNTIYF
-	TRBV27	TRBJ1-2	-	TGTGCCAGCAGTTTTAACGGCGGAAACTATGGCTACACCTTC	CASSFNGGNYGYTF
-	TRBV19	TRBJ1-5	-	TGTGCCAGCTCCGTATATGCGGGGGGCGATCAGCCCCAGCATTTT	CASSVYAGGDQPQHF
-	TRBV6-5	TRBJ2-7	-	TGTGCCAGCAGCCCAGGCAGAACCTACGAGCAGTACTTC	CASSPGRTYEQYF
-	TRBV6-5	TRBJ1-2	TRBD1	TGTGCCAGCAGTTACTCCGCCGGGACAGGGGGCCATGGCTACACCTTC	CASSYSAGTGGHGYTF
-	TRBV9	TRBJ2-2	-	TGTGCCAGCAGCGTAGGGTACAGGGTTGGCACCGGGGAGCTGTTTTTT	CASSVGYRVGTGELFF
-	TRBV20-1	TRBJ2-5	-	TGCAGTGCTAACGGAGGGGACTCGCAGTACTTC	CSANGGDSQYF
few	TRBV15	TRBJ1-1	-	TGTGCCACCAGCTCGTCCCGGACTTTGACGGCTTTCTTT	CATSSSRTLTAFF
few	TRBV7-2	TRBJ2-7	-	TGTGCCAGCAGCCTCGTGACAGCCCAATCCTACGAGCAGTACTTC	CASSLVTAQSYEQYF
few	TRBV13	TRBJ1-1	TRBD1	TGTGCCAGCAGTTCAACAGGGGAGGCGTTGACTGAAGCTTTCTTT	CASSSTGEALTEAFF
-	TRBV29-1	TRBJ1-2	-	TGCAGCGTTGATCAGGACTTCTTGGGCTACACCTTC	CSVDQDFLGYTF
few	TRBV7-2	TRBJ2-7	-	TGTGCCAGCAGCTCGGGACGGAGCTCCTACGAGCAGTACTTC	CASSSGRSSYEQYF
few	TRBV18	TRBJ2-2	-	TGTGCCAGCTCACCACCGTTCCCCGGGGAGCTGTTTTTT	CASSPPFPGELFF
few	TRBV30	TRBJ2-7	TRBD1	TGTGCCTGGAGTGTGGAAAGGGGGCCAGCGTACTTC	CAWSVERGPAYF
few	TRBV7-2	TRBJ1-2	TRBD1	TGTGCCAGCAGCTTATCCCGGACAGGCCCTAACTATGGCTACACCTTC	CASSLSRTGPNYGYTF
few	TRBV7-2	TRBJ1-3	-	TGTGCCAGCAGCTTAGACAGGGCAGGAAACACCATATATTTT	CASSLDRAGNTIYF
-	TRBV5-1	TRBJ2-1	TRBD2	TGCGCCAGCAGCTGGATTAGCGGGGAGGGTATCGGTGAGCAGTTCTTC	CASSWISGEGIGEQFF
few	TRBV6-1	TRBJ2-5	TRBD2	TGTGCCAGCAGTGAACCCGGGACTAGCTTTGGGGAGACCCAGTACTTC	CASSEPGTSFGETQYF
few	TRBV29-1	TRBJ1-4	TRBD1	TGCAGCGTTCGTTCAGGGGGCGATGAAAAACTGTTTTTT	CSVRSGGDEKLFF
few	TRBV7-8	TRBJ1-5	-	TGTGCCAGCGATGGGGGGGGCAATCAGCCCCAGCATTTT	CASDGGGNQPQHF
few	TRBV28	TRBJ1-2	TRBD1	TGTGCCAGCAGTCCGGGGACAGTTATACGAGGCTACACCTTC	CASSPGTVIRGYTF
-	TRBV13	TRBJ2-7	TRBD1	TGTGCCAGCAGCCTAAGGACAGGGGTCTACGAGCAGTACTTC	CASSLRTGVYEQYF
few	TRBV11-2	TRBJ2-7	-	TGTGCCAGCAGCTTACAGGGCCGCGGGGAGCAGTACTTC	CASSLQGRGEQYF
-	TRBV5-1	TRBJ2-3	TRBD2	TGCGCCAGCAGCTTGGCCGGGACTAGCGGGGGTGCCGATACGCAGTATTTT	CASSLAGTSGGADTQYF
few	TRBV7-2	TRBJ1-6	-	TGTGCCAGCAGCTACCAGCCGGACAGAGTCTCACCCCTCCACTTT	CASSYQPDRVSPLHF
-	TRBV4-1	TRBJ2-2	TRBD1	TGCGCCAGCAGCCAAGAGAGGCAGGGGGCGAACACCGGGGAGCTGTTTTTT	CASSQERQGANTGELFF
-	TRBV30	TRBJ1-2	-	TGTGCCTGGAGGGCCGGCCCCCGGGTTGACTATGGCTACACCTTC	CAWRAGPRVDYGYTF
few	TRBV18	TRBJ2-1	-	TGTGCCAGCTCACCACGCCCGCAGGGGCCGCTCTACAATGAGCAGTTCTTC	CASSPRPQGPLYNEQFF
-	TRBV20-1	TRBJ1-2	-	TGCAGTGCTAGTCCAGGGGTTGGCTACACCTTC	CSASPGVGYTF
-	TRBV4-2	TRBJ2-1	TRBD1	TGTGCCAGCAGCCAAGATATAACAGGGGACGATGAGCAGTTCTTC	CASSQDITGDDEQFF
few	TRBV7-2	TRBJ1-6	-	TGTGCCAGCAGCTTAGCGGCTGGATCACCCCTCCACTTT	CASSLAAGSPLHF
-	TRBV2	TRBJ1-2	-	TGTGCCAGCACCACAGGTGGCTATGGCTACACCTTC	CASTTGGYGYTF
few	TRBV30	TRBJ1-4	-	TGTGCCTGGAGTGGTGTAACTAATGAAAAACTGTTTTTT	CAWSGVTNEKLFF
-	TRBV25-1	TRBJ1-2	TRBD1	TGTGCCAGCAGTGCGTTGGGACAGGACCTAAACTATGGCTACACCTTC	CASSALGQDLNYGYTF
few	TRBV7-2	TRBJ2-7	TRBD1	TGTGCCAGCAGCCCTCGGACAGGGCTGTTCGAGCAGTACTTC	CASSPRTGLFEQYF
few	TRBV7-8	TRBJ2-5	-	TGTGCCAGCAGCCTTCGACCTGGACTGGGCAGGAGCAATTGGACCCAGTACTTC	CASSLRPGLGRSNWTQYF
-	TRBV7-3	TRBJ2-2	-	TGTGCCAGCAGCCCGACTGGGGGCAGCGGTAACACCGGGGAGCTGTTTTTT	CASSPTGGSGNTGELFF
few	TRBV4-3	TRBJ1-2	TRBD1	TGCGCCAGCAGCCTTGGACAGGCGGACTATGGCTACACCTTC	CASSLGQADYGYTF